This T cell receptor beta chain was identified during a study of shared clonotypes between healthy human individuals. Sequencing used immunoSEQ multiplex PCR; TCRdb keeps in-frame clones, though not all of them. The sample includes some 2.1 million clones, roughly 94% of them seen just once. CD8 cells regarded as naive lacked CD45RO, were positively chosen for CCR7, and omitted terminally differentiated effector memory CD45RA+ cells. V dropped 2 bases and J dropped 3 bases, with 14 bases sitting between them. Germline CDR1 MNHEY, CDR2 SVGAGI. This CDR3 has 15 amino acids. Sequenced sample: naive CD8+ T cells sorted from blood. The J gene is TRBJ2-7, the V gene TRBV6-5, with a tentative D call TRBD2 (6 bases). This sequence originates from a man in his late teens or twenties in good health. CDR3 nucleotides: TGTGCCAGCAGTTACCGCGGGACTCCCGGCTACGAGCAGTACTTC. This gives the protein CASSYRGTPGYEQYF.